This T cell receptor beta chain originates from a study of response to subunit inactivated influenza vaccine. Losses at the gene ends were 4 bases for V and 4 bases for J; bases not matched to a gene: 4. Germline loops: CDR1 PRHDT, CDR2 FYEKMQ (reference sequence). The CDR3 extends over 15 amino acids. TCRdb called the RT-PCR reads again in MiXCR, with one record for every CDR3 protein. The table has under 200,000 distinct CDR3 sequences, roughly 10% seen once; the top ten hold roughly 36%. Study-wide results and caveats: The authors offered the suggestion that each seasonal influenza vaccination recruits few new T cells.

As regards this clonotype: Its specificity is not known.

This chain connects TRBV13 to TRBJ2-7; 13 bases are a match to TRBD2. The receptor's source is a man aged 50-75 years who received an inactivated influenza vaccine. This specimen consisted of CD8+ T cells sorted from PBMCs, obtained roughly 24 months after vaccination. Written as DNA, the CDR3 is TGTGCCAGCAGCTCGGGGACTAGCGGGAATTACGAGCAGTACTTC. The encoded protein is CASSSGTSGNYEQYF.